Listed here is a single T cell receptor beta chain. Sequencing was performed with immunoSEQ multiplex PCR; in TCRdb, only in-frame clones are kept and a portion is missing. The repertoire holds fewer than 250,000 clones, with roughly 86% as singletons. Participant age was roughly 18 to 90 years, and participants resided in roughly 25 US areas. This entry comes from a study of blood T cell repertoires in COVID-19. Study overall: Nucleic acid was either cDNA or gDNA, and it came from T cells, B-cell-depleted T cells, or PBMCs.

This CDR3 has 15 amino acids. Trimming removed 1 base from V and 8 bases from J, with 14 bases in between. Germline V gene lookup returns CDR1 SGHVS and CDR2 FQNEAQ. The chain is built from TRBV7-8 and TRBJ1-4; D is uncertain. The sequence was obtained from a woman aged 25 to 39 with acute COVID-19. The specimen sequenced was PBMCs or T cells enriched from blood (not recorded which). The CDR3 region is CASSLGDGRREKLFF. The CDR3 DNA reads as TGTGCCAGCAGCTTAGGCGACGGAAGGAGGGAAAAACTGTTTTTT.